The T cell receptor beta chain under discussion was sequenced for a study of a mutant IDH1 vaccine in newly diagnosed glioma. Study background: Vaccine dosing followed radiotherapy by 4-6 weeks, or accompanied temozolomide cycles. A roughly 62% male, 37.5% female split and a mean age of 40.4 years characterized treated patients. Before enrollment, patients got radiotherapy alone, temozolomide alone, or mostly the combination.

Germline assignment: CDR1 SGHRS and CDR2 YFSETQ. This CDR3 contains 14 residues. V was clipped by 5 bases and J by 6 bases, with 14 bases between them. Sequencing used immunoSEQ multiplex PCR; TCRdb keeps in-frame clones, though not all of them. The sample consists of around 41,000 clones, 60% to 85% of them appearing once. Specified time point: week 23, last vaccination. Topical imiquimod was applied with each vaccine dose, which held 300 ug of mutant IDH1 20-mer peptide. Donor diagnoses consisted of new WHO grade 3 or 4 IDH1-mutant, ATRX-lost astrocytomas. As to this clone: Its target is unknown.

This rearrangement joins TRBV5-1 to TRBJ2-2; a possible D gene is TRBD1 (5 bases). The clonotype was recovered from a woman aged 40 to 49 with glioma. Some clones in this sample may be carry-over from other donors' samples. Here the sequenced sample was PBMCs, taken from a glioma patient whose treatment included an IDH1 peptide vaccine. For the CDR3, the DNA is TGCGCCAGCAGGCGCTGGGGCACGGCCGGGGAGCTGTTTTTT. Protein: CASRRWGTAGELFF.